These 18 T cell receptor beta chains originate from one sample sequenced in a study of early stage breast cancer tumors listed by TCRdb under 2017. Libraries were constructed by the immunoSEQ multiplex PCR assay. Not all clones reach the TCRdb copy of this immuneACCESS table, which keeps in-frame sequences only. Checked studies attribute under half of the gap to unresolved V genes and leave the rest unexplained. Within this sample are tens of thousands of clones, with about 73% of them counted one time only. Together, the top ten hold 5.5% to 8% of the sample. The sequencing sample was made of blood. The receptors stem from a person aged 50-59 years with breast cancer.

A few counts support this clone. This rearrangement joins TRBV11-2 to TRBJ2-5; a possible D gene is TRBD2 (5 bases). Germline CDR1 is SGHAT and CDR2 is FQNNGV. The CDR3 has 13 amino acids. V shed 2 bases and J shed 5 bases, with 9 bases lying between them. CDR3 bases: TGTGCCAGCAGCTTATATGGGAGCGAGACCCAGTACTTC. Translating it yields CASSLYGSETQYF. The complete variable domain, with remaining parts taken from reference TRBV11-2 and TRBJ2-5, reads EAGVAQSPRYKIIEKRQSVAFWCNPISGHATLYWYQQILGQGPKLLIQFQNNGVVDDSQLPKDRFSAERLKGVDSTLKIQPAKLEDSAVYLCASSLYGSETQYFGPGTRLLVL.

V and J are TRBV10-2 and TRBJ1-6, with a possible D match to TRBD1 (5 bases). Trimming removed 6 bases from V and 6 bases from J, with 15 bases in between. This CDR3 spans 15 amino acids. CDR1 and CDR2 (germline): WSHSY, SAAADI. The CDR3 DNA is TGCGCCAGCAGCAAGGACGGGGGAAGTAATTCACCCCTCCACTTT. This codes for CASSKDGGSNSPLHF.

This chain links TRBV7-2 with TRBJ2-7; 7 positions match TRBD1. This CDR3 contains 13 residues. The junction had 8 bases not matched to a gene; V was cut back by 9 bases and J by 3 bases. Per germline, CDR1 SGHTA and CDR2 FQGNSA. The CDR3 nucleotides read TGTGCCAGTTCGACAGGGACCCTCTACGAGCAGTACGTC. This encodes CASSTGTLYEQYV.

The CDR3 DNA follows: TGCGCCAGCAGCCGGAGGGTGGATGAGCAGTTCTTC. Translating it yields CASSRRVDEQFF. The J gene is TRBJ2-1, the V gene TRBV4-1; a possible D gene is TRBD2 (6 bases). Germline values: CDR1 MGHRA, CDR2 YSYEKL. V lost 4 bases and J lost 8, with 9 bases in between. This CDR3 has 12 amino acids.

The chain joins TRBV20-1 to TRBJ1-1; D remains unclear. CDR1 is DFQATT and CDR2 is SNEGSKA in the germline V gene (reference sequence). The CDR3 spans 11 residues. V lost 7 bases and J 0 bases, leaving 6 bases between the germline ends. The DNA of the CDR3 is TGCAGTGGGCTTCTGAACACTGAAGCTTTCTTT. Its translation is CSGLLNTEAFF.

This clone has more than one count but fewer than ten. The chain has TRBV27 and TRBJ1-2; tentative D call: TRBD1 (5 bases). The V gene lost 7 bases and the J gene lost 5 bases, with 14 bases spanning the gap. CDR1 and CDR2 from the germline V gene are MNHEY and SMNVEV (reference sequence). This CDR3 is 13 amino acids long. The CDR3 DNA reads TGTGCCAGCACCGCCAGGGAGGGGTATGGCTACACCTTC. This gives the protein CASTAREGYGYTF.

This clone was detected a few times. The V call is TRBV6-5, the J call TRBJ1-1, with D unclear. Trimming removed 2 bases at V and 5 bases at J, with 9 bases between. This CDR3 region has 13 residues. Per the germline V gene, CDR1 is MNHEY and CDR2 is SVGAGI. In DNA, the CDR3 is TGTGCCAGCAGTTACACCACGAGGACTGAAGCTTTCTTT. Its protein product is CASSYTTRTEAFF.

The table lists this clone with a few counts. The chain is built from TRBV2 and TRBJ1-5; 9 bases line up with TRBD1. Germline loops: CDR1 SNHLY, CDR2 FYNNEI. With 0 bases clipped from V and 6 bases from J, the junction kept 6 bases outside the gene matches. The CDR3 has 16 residues. The CDR3 region is CASSEAGTGMGQPQHF. CDR3 sequence (DNA): TGTGCCAGCAGTGAAGCCGGGACAGGGATGGGTCAGCCCCAGCATTTT.

CDR3 nucleotide sequence: TGTGCCAGCAGGATCACAGGGGGCGGGGGCACTGAAGCTTTCTTT. This sequence encodes CASRITGGGGTEAFF. V gene TRBV6-5 combines with J gene TRBJ1-1; 9 bases line up with TRBD1. The J segment lost 4 bases and the V segment lost 6 bases, leaving 9 bases of the junction unmatched. The CDR3 has 15 residues. The V gene's germline CDR1 is MNHEY and CDR2 SVGAGI.

This chain links TRBV9 with TRBJ1-1, with D uncertain. The CDR3 is 14 amino acids. Germline lookup yields CDR1 SGDLS and CDR2 YYNGEE. The V end lost 0 bases, the J end lost 1 base, and 7 bases lay between the germline ends. Written as DNA, the CDR3 is TGTGCCAGCAGCGTAGCTAGTCGGAACACTGAAGCTTTCTTT. It yields the protein CASSVASRNTEAFF.

V gene TRBV5-1 combines with J gene TRBJ2-3, with D tentatively TRBD2 (6 bases). The CDR3 consists of 14 residues. Trimming stripped 0 bases from V and 3 bases from J, with 8 bases between. In germline, CDR1 is SGHRS, CDR2 YFSETQ. As DNA, the CDR3 is TGCGCCAGCAGCTTGGGGACTACGACAGATACGCAGTATTTT. It codes for CASSLGTTTDTQYF.

The rearrangement uses TRBV5-4 and TRBJ2-3, with 15 bases that match TRBD2. The germline V gene has CDR1 SGHNT and CDR2 YYREEE (reference sequence). The J segment lost 6 bases and the V segment lost 3 bases, leaving 2 bases of the junction unmatched. This CDR3 is 15 amino acids long. The CDR3 region has the DNA TGTGCCAGCAGCTGGACTAGCGGGGGGGCCGATACGCAGTATTTT. This encodes CASSWTSGGADTQYF.

The V gene is TRBV5-1, the J gene TRBJ2-6; no definite D call. Trimming took off 5 bases at V and 1 base at J, with 10 bases between the two ends. The CDR3 totals 15 residues. The germline gives CDR1 SGHRS, CDR2 YFSETQ. The CDR3: CASSLYFSGANVLTF. CDR3 in DNA: TGCGCCAGCAGTTTGTATTTTTCTGGGGCCAACGTCCTGACTTTC. Complete variable domain (other parts from reference TRBV5-1 and TRBJ2-6): KAGVTQTPRYLIKTRGQQVTLSCSPISGHRSVSWYQQTPGQGLQFLFEYFSETQRNKGNFPGRFSGRQFSNSRSEMNVSTLELGDSALYLCASSLYFSGANVLTFGAGSRLTVL.

This chain connects TRBV7-2 to TRBJ2-5, with D perhaps matching TRBD2 (5 bases). Germline V CDR1 and CDR2: SGHTA, FQGNSA. The V end was cut by 4 bases, the J end by 4 bases, with 16 bases between. The CDR3 length is 15 residues. The CDR3 here is CASSSLWLAGETQYF. In DNA, the CDR3 is TGTGCCAGCAGCTCCCTTTGGCTAGCTGGAGAGACCCAGTACTTC.

The CDR3 sequence is CASSQGTSGGLYEDTQYF. The CDR3 region has the DNA TGCGCCAGCAGCCAGGGGACTAGCGGGGGCTTATATGAGGATACGCAGTATTTT. The J gene is TRBJ2-3, the V gene TRBV5-1; 14 bases agree with TRBD2. Losses at the gene ends were 4 bases for V and 6 bases for J; bases not matched to a gene: 13. This CDR3 spans 18 amino acids. Germline V CDR1 and CDR2: SGHRS, YFSETQ.

V is TRBV5-1 and J is TRBJ2-2, with 8 positions matching TRBD2. The CDR3 covers 16 residues. Per the germline V gene, CDR1 is SGHRS and CDR2 is YFSETQ. V shed 4 bases, J shed 1 base, and the junction held 6 bases outside the gene matches. Here the CDR3 reads CASSMRSGENTGELFF. The CDR3 nucleotides read TGCGCCAGCAGCATGCGTAGCGGGGAGAACACCGGGGAGCTGTTTTTT. Filled out from reference TRBV5-1 and TRBJ2-2, the complete variable domain reads KAGVTQTPRYLIKTRGQQVTLSCSPISGHRSVSWYQQTPGQGLQFLFEYFSETQRNKGNFPGRFSGRQFSNSRSEMNVSTLELGDSALYLCASSMRSGENTGELFFGEGSRLTVL.

The V gene is TRBV5-1, the J gene TRBJ2-7; TRBD1 might be the D (6 bases). This CDR3 region has 14 residues. The germline gives CDR1 SGHRS, CDR2 YFSETQ. Trimming stripped 5 bases from V and 0 bases from J, with 12 bases between. The CDR3: CASRAGVSSYEQYF. The CDR3 DNA is TGCGCCAGCAGGGCAGGGGTAAGCTCCTACGAGCAGTACTTC.

The chain carries TRBV9 and TRBJ1-5; unclear D gene. This CDR3 spans 14 amino acids. CDR1 is SGDLS, CDR2 YYNGEE, per germline. The V gene lost 3 bases and the J gene lost 0 bases, with 7 bases spanning the gap. The CDR3 region has the DNA TGTGCCAGCAGCGCCCGTAATAGCAATCAGCCCCAGCATTTT. This gives the protein CASSARNSNQPQHF.